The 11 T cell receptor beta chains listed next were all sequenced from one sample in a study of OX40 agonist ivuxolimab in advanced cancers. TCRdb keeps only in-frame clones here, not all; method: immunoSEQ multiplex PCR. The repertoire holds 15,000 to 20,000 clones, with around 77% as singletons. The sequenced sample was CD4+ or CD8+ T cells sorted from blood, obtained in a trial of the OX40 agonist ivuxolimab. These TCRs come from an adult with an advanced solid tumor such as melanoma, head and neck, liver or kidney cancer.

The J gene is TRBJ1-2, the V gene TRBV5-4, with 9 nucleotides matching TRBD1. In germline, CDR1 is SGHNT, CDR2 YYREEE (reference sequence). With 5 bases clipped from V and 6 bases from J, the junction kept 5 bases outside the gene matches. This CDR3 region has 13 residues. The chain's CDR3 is CASRTGQGHGYTF. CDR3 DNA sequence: TGTGCCAGCAGGACCGGACAGGGGCATGGCTACACCTTC.

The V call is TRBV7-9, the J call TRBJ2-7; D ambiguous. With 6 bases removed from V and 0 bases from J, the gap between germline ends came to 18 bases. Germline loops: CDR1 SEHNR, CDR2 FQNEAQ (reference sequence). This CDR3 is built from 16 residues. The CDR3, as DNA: TGTGCCAGCAGATCCGGGCTAGGGCTTTCCTCCTACGAGCAGTACTTC. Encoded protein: CASRSGLGLSSYEQYF. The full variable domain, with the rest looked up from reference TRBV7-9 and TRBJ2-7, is DTGVSQNPRHKITKRGQNVTFRCDPISEHNRLYWYRQTLGQGPEFLTYFQNEAQLEKSRLLSDRFSAERPKGSFSTLEIQRTEQGDSAMYLCASRSGLGLSSYEQYFGPGTRLTVT.

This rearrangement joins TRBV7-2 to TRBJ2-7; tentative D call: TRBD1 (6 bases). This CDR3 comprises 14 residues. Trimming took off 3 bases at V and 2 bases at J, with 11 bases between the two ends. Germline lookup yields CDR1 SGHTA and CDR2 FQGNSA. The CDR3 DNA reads TGTGCCAGCAGCTTTCCGGGACACCCCTACGAGCAGTACTTC. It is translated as CASSFPGHPYEQYF.

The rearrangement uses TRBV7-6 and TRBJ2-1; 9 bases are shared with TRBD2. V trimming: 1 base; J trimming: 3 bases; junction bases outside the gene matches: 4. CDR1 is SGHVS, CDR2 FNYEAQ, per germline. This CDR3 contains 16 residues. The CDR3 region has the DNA TGTGCCAGCAGCTTAGAATCTAGCGGGGTCTACAATGAGCAGTTCTTC. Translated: CASSLESSGVYNEQFF.

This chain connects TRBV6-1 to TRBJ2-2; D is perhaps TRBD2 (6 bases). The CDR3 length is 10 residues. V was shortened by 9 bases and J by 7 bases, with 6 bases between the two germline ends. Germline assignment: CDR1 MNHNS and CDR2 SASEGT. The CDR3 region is CARGGGELFF. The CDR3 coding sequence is TGTGCCAGGGGGGGCGGGGAGCTGTTTTTT.

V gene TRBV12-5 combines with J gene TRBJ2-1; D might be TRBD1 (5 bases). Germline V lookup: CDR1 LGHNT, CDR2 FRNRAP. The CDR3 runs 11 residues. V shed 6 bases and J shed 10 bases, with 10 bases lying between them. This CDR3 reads CASGTSGEQFF. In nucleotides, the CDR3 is TGTGCTAGTGGGACCTCAGGGGAGCAGTTCTTC.

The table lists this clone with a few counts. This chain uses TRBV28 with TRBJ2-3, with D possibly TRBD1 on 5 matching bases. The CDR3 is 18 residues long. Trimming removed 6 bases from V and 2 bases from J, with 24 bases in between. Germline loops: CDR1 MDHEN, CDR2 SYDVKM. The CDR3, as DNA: TGTGCCAGCAGCACAACTATACGGACGACAGAAACCACAGATACGCAGTATTTT. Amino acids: CASSTTIRTTETTDTQYF.

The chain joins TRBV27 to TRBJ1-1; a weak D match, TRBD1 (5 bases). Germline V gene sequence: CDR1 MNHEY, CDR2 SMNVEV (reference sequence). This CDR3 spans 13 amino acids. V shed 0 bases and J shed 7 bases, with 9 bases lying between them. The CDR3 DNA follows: TGTGCCAGCAGTTTATCAGGGGTGGTTGAAGCTTTCTTT. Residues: CASSLSGVVEAFF.

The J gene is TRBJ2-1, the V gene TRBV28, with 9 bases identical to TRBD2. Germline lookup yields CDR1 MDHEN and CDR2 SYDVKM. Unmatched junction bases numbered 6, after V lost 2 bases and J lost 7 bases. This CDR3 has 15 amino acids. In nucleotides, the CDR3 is TGTGCCAGCAGTTTAAGTAGCGGGGGTGGGAATGAGCAGTTCTTC. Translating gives CASSLSSGGGNEQFF.

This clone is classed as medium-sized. CDR3 region: CASSSGLAGVNTGELFF. As DNA, the CDR3 is TGTGCCAGCAGCTCGGGACTAGCGGGGGTGAACACCGGGGAGCTGTTTTTT. The chain employs TRBV11-3 and TRBJ2-2; 14 bases are a match to TRBD2. The CDR3 has 17 residues. The J segment lost 1 base and the V segment lost 4 bases, leaving 2 bases of the junction unmatched. Per the germline V gene, CDR1 is SGHNT and CDR2 is YENEEA.

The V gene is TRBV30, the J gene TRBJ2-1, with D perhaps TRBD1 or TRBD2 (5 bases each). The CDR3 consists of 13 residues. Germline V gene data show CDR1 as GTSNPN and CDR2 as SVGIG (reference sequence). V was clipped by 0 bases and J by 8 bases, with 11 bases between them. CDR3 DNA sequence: TGTGCCTGGAGTGTACATATGGGGGATGAGCAGTTCTTC. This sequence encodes CAWSVHMGDEQFF.